This T cell receptor beta chain is from a study of cytomegalovirus exposure and HLA in healthy donors. This clone showed up just a few times. Its target is unknown. Unrecorded immune exposures were likely, despite nominal health at sampling. General study findings and limits: Published work reported that the classifier diagnosed cytomegalovirus status with high specificity and sensitivity. Later on, an analysis showed TCR association rates differing by HLA locus, with DRB1 the most and HLA-C the fewest.

Per germline, CDR1 LNHDA and CDR2 SQIVND (reference sequence). The length of the CDR3 is 13 residues. The V gene end was trimmed by 3 bases and the J gene end by 4 bases; junction bases not matched to a gene: 1. 60 Vbeta and 13 Jbeta primers were used in PCR. Assay used: immunoSEQ multiplex PCR; TCRdb lists only in-frame clones, some missing. The sample lists about 150,000 clones, 87% occurring once. The sequenced sample consisted of PBMCs. The clonotype was recovered from a woman aged 30 to 39 in good health and CMV-seronegative. This chain links TRBV19 with TRBJ2-5; 8 nucleotides line up with TRBD1. CDR3 region: CASSIDRGETQYF. CDR3 DNA: TGTGCCAGTAGTATTGACAGGGGAGAGACCCAGTACTTC.